What follows is one T cell receptor (beta chain) and its context. Its antigen is undetermined. The germline CDR1 and CDR2 sequences are MNHNY and SVGAGI (reference sequence). V was pared by 5 bases and J by 2 bases, with 9 bases between. The CDR3 is made up of 13 amino acids. The sample originates from a study of OX40 agonist ivuxolimab in advanced cancers. The study's findings and limits: The mean number of expanded clones was higher in CD8+ T cells than in CD4+.

This table comes from immunoSEQ multiplex PCR, and its TCRdb copy is limited to in-frame clones, with some not included. The sample yields some 57,000 clones, about 89% seen once. Material: CD4+ or CD8+ T cells sorted from blood, obtained in a trial of the OX40 agonist ivuxolimab. This chain links TRBV6-6 with TRBJ1-1; D is uncertain. The sequence came from an adult with an advanced solid tumor such as melanoma, head and neck, liver or kidney cancer. The CDR3 loop reads CASSPTRNTEAFF. The DNA of the CDR3 is TGTGCCAGCAGTCCGACCCGAAACACTGAAGCTTTCTTT.